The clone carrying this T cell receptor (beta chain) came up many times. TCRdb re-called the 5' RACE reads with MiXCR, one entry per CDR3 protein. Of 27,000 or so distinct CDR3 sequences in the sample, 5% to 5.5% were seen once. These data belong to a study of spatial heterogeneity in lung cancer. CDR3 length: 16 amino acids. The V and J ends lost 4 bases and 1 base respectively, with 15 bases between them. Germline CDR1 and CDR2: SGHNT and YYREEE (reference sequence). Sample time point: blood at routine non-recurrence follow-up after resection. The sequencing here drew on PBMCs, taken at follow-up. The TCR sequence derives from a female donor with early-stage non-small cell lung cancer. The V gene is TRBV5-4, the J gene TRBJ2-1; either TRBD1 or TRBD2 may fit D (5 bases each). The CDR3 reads CASSPTGASSYNEQFF. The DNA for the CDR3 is TGTGCCAGCAGCCCGACCGGGGCCTCATCCTACAATGAGCAGTTCTTC.